This TCR beta chain was identified during a study of OX40 agonist ivuxolimab in advanced cancers. This clone showed up just once. The antigen is unknown. Produced via immunoSEQ multiplex PCR; TCRdb's table is partial and in-frame only. Of 70,000 or so clones in the sample, around 86% were seen once. Study results and caveats: Expanded peripheral T-cell antigen specificity went undetermined.

Trimming took 6 bases from V and 4 from J, leaving 19 bases between them. The CDR3 is 16 amino acids. Germline V lookup: CDR1 SNHLY, CDR2 FYNNEI. This rearrangement joins TRBV2 to TRBJ1-3, with D perhaps matching TRBD1 (6 bases). This specimen was CD4+ or CD8+ T cells sorted from blood, taken in a trial of the OX40 agonist ivuxolimab. The receptor comes from an adult with an advanced solid tumor such as melanoma, head and neck, liver or kidney cancer. The CDR3 loop is CASRSGAGEVGNTIYF. The CDR3 DNA follows: TGTGCCAGCAGATCAGGGGCGGGTGAAGTCGGAAACACCATATATTTT.